The 10 T cell receptor beta chains below all came from one sample that was sequenced in a study of CD8+CD57+ T cells in acquired aplastic anemia. The use of genomic DNA as template underpinned the TCR beta VDJ and CDR3 profiling. TCRdb fed the reads into MiXCR, producing one record per CDR3 protein. The sample shows around 210,000 distinct CDR3 sequences, 50% to 70% of them seen only once. Flow cytometry had shown expanded CD8+CD57+ cells in the patients chosen for sequencing. The source material was sorted CD4+, CD8+, or CD8+CD57+ T cells (not recorded which) from PBMCs. These receptors were collected from a human donor with aplastic anemia.

In this sample, this clonotype turned up a few times. The rearrangement links TRBV9 to TRBJ2-3; 9 bases match TRBD2. The J segment lost 2 bases and the V segment lost 0 bases, leaving 4 bases of the junction unmatched. The CDR3 is 16 amino acids. Germline V CDR1 and CDR2: SGDLS, YYNGEE. CDR3 loop: CASSVGGRGSTDTQYF. As DNA, the CDR3 is TGTGCCAGCAGCGTAGGCGGGAGGGGGTCCACAGATACGCAGTATTTT.

The chain couples TRBV24-1 to TRBJ2-6; D remains ambiguous. This CDR3 region has 16 residues. V lost 4 bases to trimming and J lost 0 bases, with 9 bases between them. The germline CDR1 and CDR2 sequences are KGHDR and SFDVKD. The CDR3 protein is CATSEGRSSGANVLTF. Written as DNA, the CDR3 is TGTGCCACCAGTGAGGGCAGGAGCTCTGGGGCCAACGTCCTGACTTTC.

The chain is built from TRBV5-1 and TRBJ2-7, with 9 bases fitting TRBD2. CDR1 SGHRS and CDR2 YFSETQ come from the germline V gene. CDR3 length: 16 residues. The trim removed 0 bases at V and 3 bases at J, leaving 7 bases unmatched. The CDR3 DNA is TGCGCCAGCAGCTTGGCCATAGCGGGAGATCTCTACGAGCAGTACTTC. Protein sequence: CASSLAIAGDLYEQYF.

At least ten counts were recorded for this clonotype. The chain links TRBV12-3 or TRBV12-4 to TRBJ2-7, with TRBD2 as a possible D gene (5 bases). The CDR3 is 12 amino acids. V dropped 8 bases and J dropped 2 bases, with 10 bases sitting between them. CDR3 region: CASGPGTYEQYF. In nucleotides, the CDR3 is TGTGCCAGCGGACCGGGGACCTACGAGCAGTACTTC.

This clonotype was seen only once. The chain uses TRBV6-1 and TRBJ2-7, with TRBD1 as a possible D gene (7 bases). V lost 6 bases, J lost 2 bases, and 17 bases lay in between. The germline CDR1 and CDR2 sequences are MNHNS and SASEGT. The CDR3 contains 15 residues. CDR3 region: CASRQNRGGTYEQYF. Written as DNA, the CDR3 is TGTGCCAGCAGACAAAACAGGGGAGGCACCTACGAGCAGTACTTC.

The CDR3 loop reads CASSIGLAGSAETQYF. For the CDR3, the DNA is TGTGCCAGCAGCATCGGACTAGCGGGATCCGCGGAGACCCAGTACTTC. The chain links TRBV5-4 to TRBJ2-1; TRBD2 matches at 12 bases. Judging by the DNA end, TRBJ2-5 fits better; the J call may be wrong. Germline lookup yields CDR1 SGHNT and CDR2 YYREEE (reference sequence). The CDR3 extends over 16 amino acids.

The rearrangement uses TRBV7-2 and TRBJ2-2; TRBD1 matches at 9 bases. Germline lookup yields CDR1 SGHTA and CDR2 FQGNSA. Trimming took 5 bases from V and 6 from J; bases not matched to a gene: 7. The CDR3 is made up of 15 amino acids. CDR3 sequence: CASSPSRQGAGELFF. In nucleotides, the CDR3 is TGTGCCAGCAGCCCCTCTAGACAGGGGGCCGGGGAGCTGTTTTTT.

The CDR3 here is CSALPGTGDTDTQYF. DNA for the CDR3: TGCAGTGCTCTCCCCGGGACAGGGGACACAGATACGCAGTATTTT. This rearrangement joins TRBV20-1 to TRBJ2-3; 10 bases line up with TRBD1. The CDR3 has 15 residues. V lost 5 bases, J lost 2 bases, and 7 bases stayed unmatched. The germline CDR1 and CDR2 sequences are DFQATT and SNEGSKA (reference sequence).

V and J are TRBV15 and TRBJ2-3, with TRBD2 matching over 9 bases. Germline V gene lookup returns CDR1 LNHNV and CDR2 YYDKDF (reference sequence). J lost 1 base, V lost 1 base, and 9 bases had no gene match. The CDR3 sequence is 18 residues long. This CDR3 is CATSRGERGRVGTDTQYF. In nucleotides, the CDR3 is TGTGCCACCAGCAGAGGGGAGCGCGGGAGGGTTGGCACAGATACGCAGTATTTT.

This rearrangement joins TRBV24-1 to TRBJ2-1; possibly TRBD1 or TRBD2 for D (5 bases each). Trimming left V 6 bases short and J 8 bases short, with 13 bases between. The CDR3 runs to 13 residues. Per the germline V gene, CDR1 is KGHDR and CDR2 is SFDVKD. In DNA, the CDR3 is TGTGCCACCAGTAACCCGGGACGGGATGAGCAGTTCTTC. Translation gives CATSNPGRDEQFF.